The text below deals with one T cell receptor (beta chain). The TCR beta CDR3 regions underwent amplification using RNA transcripts as the source. The primer set for the first-round RT-PCR of the TCR CDR3 was HTBI. TCRdb re-analysed the multiplex PCR reads in MiXCR, keeping a single row per CDR3 protein. The sample consists of over 500,000 distinct CDR3 sequences, roughly 45% of them appearing once. Each diagnosis drew on symptoms, thyroxine, TRAb, thyroid ultrasound and orbital computed tomography findings. Germline values: CDR1 DFQATT, CDR2 SNEGSKA (reference sequence). The CDR3 contains 14 residues. V lost 5 bases to trimming and J lost 7 bases; unmatched junction nucleotides: 11. The data originate from a study of T cells in Graves' hyperthyroidism and ophthalmopathy.

The specimen sequenced was peripheral blood or thyroid tissue (not recorded which). The chain joins TRBV20-1 to TRBJ1-2, with 9 bases fitting TRBD1. The sequence derives from an adult woman with Graves' disease, either hyperthyroidism or ophthalmopathy (not recorded which). The CDR3 is CSAGFGTGRGGYTF. The CDR3 nucleotides are TGCAGTGCTGGATTCGGGACAGGGCGTGGTGGCTACACCTTC.